A selection of T cell receptor beta chains follows, all from one sample in a study of blood T cell repertoires in COVID-19. Sequencing used immunoSEQ multiplex PCR; TCRdb keeps in-frame clones, though not all of them. In the table there are about 120,000 clones, around 78% of which are singletons. The sample comprised peripheral blood. The receptors were sampled from a man in his 70s with acute or convalescent COVID-19. The CDR3 runs from the conserved cysteine through the conserved F or W. D genes are given only for firm matches. Clone size is given for some rows only: seen once, a few or many times, or a class if the clone is expanded.

cdr3_length: 15
j_call: TRBJ2-2
v_call: TRBV5-1
d_call: -
clone_size: -
cdr3_aa: CASSLQGRNTGELFF
cdr3_nt: TGCGCCAGCAGTTTACAGGGACGGAACACCGGGGAGCTGTTTTTT

cdr3_length: 14
j_call: TRBJ2-5
v_call: TRBV27
d_call: TRBD2
clone_size: -
cdr3_aa: CASSQAGVRETQYF
cdr3_nt: TGTGCCAGCAGCCAGGCGGGGGTTCGGGAGACCCAGTACTTC

cdr3_length: 13
j_call: TRBJ1-2
v_call: TRBV14
d_call: -
clone_size: -
cdr3_aa: CASSRDPSYGYTF
cdr3_nt: TGTGCCAGCAGCCGAGACCCTAGCTATGGCTACACCTTC

cdr3_length: 18
j_call: TRBJ1-3
v_call: TRBV5-1
d_call: -
clone_size: -
cdr3_aa: CASSLAPRGGMSGNTIYF
cdr3_nt: TGCGCCAGCAGCTTGGCCCCCCGGGGGGGAATGTCTGGAAACACCATATATTTT

cdr3_length: 14
j_call: TRBJ1-2
v_call: TRBV5-1
d_call: -
clone_size: -
cdr3_aa: CASSREPRGAGYTF
cdr3_nt: TGCGCCAGCAGCCGGGAGCCACGGGGAGCAGGCTACACCTTC

cdr3_length: 15
j_call: TRBJ2-1
v_call: TRBV5-1
d_call: TRBD2
clone_size: -
cdr3_aa: CASSLVAGEYNEQFF
cdr3_nt: TGCGCCAGCAGCTTGGTAGCGGGGGAATACAATGAGCAGTTCTTC

cdr3_length: 16
j_call: TRBJ1-2
v_call: TRBV4-1
d_call: TRBD1
clone_size: -
cdr3_aa: CASSQDGTGQAYGYTF
cdr3_nt: TGCGCCAGCAGCCAAGATGGGACAGGGCAGGCCTATGGCTACACCTTC

cdr3_length: 15
j_call: TRBJ1-1
v_call: TRBV3-1/TRBV3-2
d_call: -
clone_size: -
cdr3_aa: CASSQEVRYGTEAFF
cdr3_nt: TGTGCCAGCAGCCAAGAGGTCAGGTATGGCACTGAAGCTTTCTTT

cdr3_length: 18
j_call: TRBJ1-6
v_call: TRBV2
d_call: -
clone_size: -
cdr3_aa: CASSEYEFMSTSGSPLHF
cdr3_nt: TGTGCCAGCAGTGAATATGAGTTTATGTCGACCTCGGGGTCACCCCTCCACTTT

cdr3_length: 17
j_call: TRBJ1-6
v_call: TRBV5-8
d_call: -
clone_size: -
cdr3_aa: CASSSQGASSYNSPLHF
cdr3_nt: TGTGCCAGCAGCTCACAGGGTGCGAGCTCCTATAATTCACCCCTCCACTTT

cdr3_length: 15
j_call: TRBJ2-5
v_call: TRBV4-3
d_call: -
clone_size: -
cdr3_aa: CASSQGNGPRETQYF
cdr3_nt: TGCGCCAGCAGCCAAGGAAACGGTCCCCGAGAGACCCAGTACTTC

cdr3_length: 15
j_call: TRBJ2-2
v_call: TRBV4-3
d_call: -
clone_size: -
cdr3_aa: CASSQDQIYTGELFF
cdr3_nt: TGCGCCAGCAGCCAAGATCAGATTTACACCGGGGAGCTGTTTTTT

cdr3_length: 15
j_call: TRBJ2-5
v_call: TRBV14
d_call: TRBD2
clone_size: -
cdr3_aa: CASSQRLAGRETQYF
cdr3_nt: TGTGCCAGCAGCCAACGACTAGCGGGAAGAGAGACCCAGTACTTC

cdr3_length: 16
j_call: TRBJ2-7
v_call: TRBV4-3
d_call: TRBD2
clone_size: few
cdr3_aa: CASSQESSGGDYEQYF
cdr3_nt: TGCGCCAGCAGCCAAGAGAGTAGCGGGGGGGACTACGAGCAGTACTTC

cdr3_length: 16
j_call: TRBJ2-1
v_call: TRBV5-6
d_call: -
clone_size: -
cdr3_aa: CASSLEGGGTYNEQFF
cdr3_nt: TGTGCCAGCAGCCTGGAGGGGGGAGGGACCTACAATGAGCAGTTCTTC

cdr3_length: 16
j_call: TRBJ1-1
v_call: TRBV7-3
d_call: TRBD1
clone_size: -
cdr3_aa: CASSSLHGTVETEAFF
cdr3_nt: TGTGCCAGCAGCTCCCTACACGGGACAGTGGAGACTGAAGCTTTCTTT